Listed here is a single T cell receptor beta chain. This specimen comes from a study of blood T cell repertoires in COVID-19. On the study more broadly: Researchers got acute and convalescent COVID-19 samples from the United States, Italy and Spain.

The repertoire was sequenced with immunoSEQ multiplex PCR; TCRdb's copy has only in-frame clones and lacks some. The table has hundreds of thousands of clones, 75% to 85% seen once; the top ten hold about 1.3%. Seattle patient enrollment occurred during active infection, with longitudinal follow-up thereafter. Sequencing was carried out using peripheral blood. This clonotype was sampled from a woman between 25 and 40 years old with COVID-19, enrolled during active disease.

As DNA, the CDR3 is TGCGCCAGCAGCTCAGGGTTCCCAATCTCCTCCTACGAGCAGTACTTC. Protein product: CASSSGFPISSYEQYF. The chain couples TRBV5-1 to TRBJ2-7; D may be TRBD1 (5 bases). This CDR3 has 16 residues. V gave up 3 bases and J gave up 0 bases, with 16 bases separating them. Germline-derived CDR1 and CDR2 are SGHRS and YFSETQ.